The clone carrying this T cell receptor (beta chain) was observed a single time. Cohort 3 donors counted as recovered after two negative PCRs, clearance, or resolved symptoms. This record comes from a study of blood T cell repertoires in COVID-19. Study in general: The origin of the acute and convalescent COVID-19 samples was the United States, Italy and Spain. T cells, B-cell-depleted T cells, or PBMCs provided the cDNA or gDNA that served as material.

Original data processing: Amplification of reference gene primers provided the estimated nucleated cell counts. TCRdb keeps only in-frame clones here, not all; method: immunoSEQ multiplex PCR. Clonal size and the V and J genes are those of that table, whereas D and trimming came from the DNA. In the table there are under 300,000 clones, more than 75% of which are singletons. This sequence was found in a woman aged 45 to 65 who had recovered from COVID-19. The sequenced material came from PBMCs or T cells enriched from blood (not recorded which).

CDR3 protein: CASRLAGGNTGELFF. In DNA form, the CDR3 reads TGTGCCAGCAGACTAGCGGGTGGGAACACCGGGGAGCTGTTTTTT. The chain couples TRBV3-1 (or the pseudogene TRBV3-2) to TRBJ2-2, with 9 bases identical to TRBD2. Unmatched junction bases numbered 3, after V lost 6 bases and J lost 1 base. Germline V lookup: CDR1 LGHDT, CDR2 YNNKEL (reference sequence). This CDR3 comprises 15 residues.